This is a list of T cell receptor beta chains from one sample in a study of blood T cell repertoires in COVID-19. Profiled with immunoSEQ multiplex PCR; TCRdb holds only in-frame clones, not every one. The table has some 310,000 clones, around 87% seen once. The sample comprised peripheral blood. The receptors shown here come from a middle-aged man with active or convalescent COVID-19. CDR3s include the opening cysteine and the closing phenylalanine or tryptophan. D genes are given only for firm matches. Some rows have no size entry. The others give once, few or many, or a class for an expanded clone.

d_call: -
j_call: TRBJ1-5
clone_size: few
v_call: TRBV19
cdr3_nt: TGTGCCAGTAGTCCTCCCCATCAGCCCCAGCATTTT
cdr3_aa: CASSPPHQPQHF

d_call: -
j_call: TRBJ2-3
clone_size: -
v_call: TRBV7-2
cdr3_nt: TGTGCCAGCAGCTTAGTCACGGGGAGCACAGATACGCAGTATTTT
cdr3_aa: CASSLVTGSTDTQYF

d_call: -
j_call: TRBJ1-4
clone_size: -
v_call: TRBV5-1
cdr3_nt: TGCGCCAGCAGCTTGTATCCGGGGGAGAAACTGTTTTTT
cdr3_aa: CASSLYPGEKLFF

d_call: -
j_call: TRBJ1-2
clone_size: -
v_call: TRBV6-5
cdr3_nt: TGTGCCAGCAGTTACGGGGCAGCCGAAGCCTTCTATGGCTACACCTTC
cdr3_aa: CASSYGAAEAFYGYTF

d_call: -
j_call: TRBJ2-3
clone_size: -
v_call: TRBV6-6
cdr3_nt: TGTGCCACCCAAAGGGGACAATTGACAGATACGCAGTATTTT
cdr3_aa: CATQRGQLTDTQYF

d_call: -
j_call: TRBJ1-4
clone_size: -
v_call: TRBV6-2/TRBV6-3
cdr3_nt: TGTGCCAGCAGTTACCCGCGACAGGCAACTAATGAAAAACTGTTTTTT
cdr3_aa: CASSYPRQATNEKLFF

d_call: TRBD1
j_call: TRBJ2-1
clone_size: once
v_call: TRBV5-6
cdr3_nt: TGTGCCAGCAGCCTACGGACAGGGAATGGTTACAATGAGCAGTTCTTC
cdr3_aa: CASSLRTGNGYNEQFF

d_call: -
j_call: TRBJ1-3
clone_size: -
v_call: TRBV28
cdr3_nt: TGTGCCAGCAGCCCCAGGGGCTCTGGAAACACCATATATTTT
cdr3_aa: CASSPRGSGNTIYF

d_call: TRBD1
j_call: TRBJ1-5
clone_size: -
v_call: TRBV2
cdr3_nt: TGTGCCAGCAGCCGACAGGGTTATCAGCCCCAGCATTTT
cdr3_aa: CASSRQGYQPQHF

d_call: TRBD2
j_call: TRBJ2-7
clone_size: -
v_call: TRBV27
cdr3_nt: TGTGCCAGCAGTTTCGGACTAGCGGCCTACGAGCAGTACTTC
cdr3_aa: CASSFGLAAYEQYF

d_call: -
j_call: TRBJ2-7
clone_size: -
v_call: TRBV7-8
cdr3_nt: TGTGCCAGCAGCCCCCGACTTAGCGGAGCCCCCTACGAGCAGTACTTC
cdr3_aa: CASSPRLSGAPYEQYF

d_call: -
j_call: TRBJ2-7
clone_size: -
v_call: TRBV9
cdr3_nt: TGTGCCAGCAGCGTAGAGGCGGACTCCTACGAGCAGTACTTC
cdr3_aa: CASSVEADSYEQYF

d_call: TRBD2
j_call: TRBJ2-7
clone_size: many
v_call: TRBV13
cdr3_nt: TGTGCCAGCAGCACCCGGACTAGTCGGTACGAGCAGTACTTC
cdr3_aa: CASSTRTSRYEQYF

d_call: -
j_call: TRBJ2-5
clone_size: once
v_call: TRBV18
cdr3_nt: TGTGCCAGCTCACCACCAACTAGTCATGGACAAGAGACCCAGTACTTC
cdr3_aa: CASSPPTSHGQETQYF

d_call: TRBD1
j_call: TRBJ2-2
clone_size: -
v_call: TRBV19
cdr3_nt: TGTGCCAGTAGATTAAGGACAGGGAACACCGGGGAGCTGTTTTTT
cdr3_aa: CASRLRTGNTGELFF

d_call: TRBD2
j_call: TRBJ2-1
clone_size: -
v_call: TRBV4-1
cdr3_nt: TGCGCCAGCAGCCAAGATCCTAGCGGGGACTACAATGAGCAGTTCTTC
cdr3_aa: CASSQDPSGDYNEQFF

d_call: -
j_call: TRBJ2-3
clone_size: -
v_call: TRBV25-1
cdr3_nt: TGTGCCAGCAGTGGCGGAGCCCTTAGCACAGATACGCAGTATTTT
cdr3_aa: CASSGGALSTDTQYF

d_call: -
j_call: TRBJ2-7
clone_size: -
v_call: TRBV6-6
cdr3_nt: TGTGCCAGCAGAAACCCTACCTACGAGCAGTACTTC
cdr3_aa: CASRNPTYEQYF

d_call: TRBD1
j_call: TRBJ1-1
clone_size: -
v_call: TRBV27
cdr3_nt: TGTGCCAGCAGTTCGGACAGGGCGAACACTGAAGCTTTCTTT
cdr3_aa: CASSSDRANTEAFF

d_call: TRBD1
j_call: TRBJ1-5
clone_size: -
v_call: TRBV28
cdr3_nt: TGTGCCAGCGGAGGGGGCGGTCAGCCCCAGCATTTT
cdr3_aa: CASGGGGQPQHF

d_call: TRBD1
j_call: TRBJ1-2
clone_size: -
v_call: TRBV10-3
cdr3_nt: TGTGCCATCAGTAGAGGACAGGGGACCTATGGCTACACCTTC
cdr3_aa: CAISRGQGTYGYTF

d_call: TRBD1
j_call: TRBJ1-1
clone_size: -
v_call: TRBV5-1
cdr3_nt: TGCGCCAGCAGCACAGGACAGGGAGGGATCACTGAAGCTTTCTTT
cdr3_aa: CASSTGQGGITEAFF

d_call: TRBD2
j_call: TRBJ2-2
clone_size: -
v_call: TRBV10-3
cdr3_nt: TGTGCCATCAGTGAGTCGAGCGGGGGCGGAAACACCGGGGAGCTGTTTTTT
cdr3_aa: CAISESSGGGNTGELFF

d_call: TRBD1
j_call: TRBJ1-2
clone_size: once
v_call: TRBV10-3
cdr3_nt: TGTGCCATCAGTGGTGGACAGGGGGCCTGGATTGGCTATGGCTACACCTTC
cdr3_aa: CAISGGQGAWIGYGYTF

d_call: -
j_call: TRBJ1-1
clone_size: -
v_call: TRBV6-5
cdr3_nt: TGTGCCAGCACGTCCCGGGGGGTAGGGACTGAAGCTTTCTTT
cdr3_aa: CASTSRGVGTEAFF

d_call: -
j_call: TRBJ1-4
clone_size: -
v_call: TRBV6-2/TRBV6-3
cdr3_nt: TGTGCCAGCAGTTATCTGGGGGCTTCGGAAAAACTGTTTTTT
cdr3_aa: CASSYLGASEKLFF

d_call: TRBD2
j_call: TRBJ2-3
clone_size: -
v_call: TRBV5-1
cdr3_nt: TGCGCCAGCAGCCACACTAGCGGAAGGGTAACAGATACGCAGTATTTT
cdr3_aa: CASSHTSGRVTDTQYF

d_call: TRBD1
j_call: TRBJ2-1
clone_size: -
v_call: TRBV5-1
cdr3_nt: TGCGCCAGCAGCTTGGTGCAGGGGGCTCATGAGCAGTTCTTC
cdr3_aa: CASSLVQGAHEQFF

d_call: TRBD1
j_call: TRBJ1-4
clone_size: -
v_call: TRBV2
cdr3_nt: TGTGCCAGCACCAGAACAGGACAGGCAACTAATGAAAAACTGTTTTTT
cdr3_aa: CASTRTGQATNEKLFF

d_call: -
j_call: TRBJ1-1
clone_size: -
v_call: TRBV9
cdr3_nt: TGTGCCAGCAGCGGGACCGGGGGAACTGAAGCTTTCTTT
cdr3_aa: CASSGTGGTEAFF

d_call: -
j_call: TRBJ1-5
clone_size: -
v_call: TRBV4-3
cdr3_nt: TGCGCCAGCAGCCAAGATCCCTTCCCGGATCAGCCCCAGCATTTT
cdr3_aa: CASSQDPFPDQPQHF

d_call: -
j_call: TRBJ2-5
clone_size: -
v_call: TRBV14
cdr3_nt: TGTGCCAGCAGCCAAGATCAGGGGAGTTGGGAGACCCAGTACTTC
cdr3_aa: CASSQDQGSWETQYF

d_call: TRBD1
j_call: TRBJ2-7
clone_size: -
v_call: TRBV30
cdr3_nt: TGTGCCTGGAGTCCTGGGACAGGGTTGTCGGGGGAGCAGTACTTC
cdr3_aa: CAWSPGTGLSGEQYF

d_call: TRBD1
j_call: TRBJ1-5
clone_size: -
v_call: TRBV4-3
cdr3_nt: TGCGCCAGCAGCCAAGACTCCCCTGAGACAGGGGGCAATCAGCCCCAGCATTTT
cdr3_aa: CASSQDSPETGGNQPQHF

d_call: -
j_call: TRBJ2-5
clone_size: -
v_call: TRBV27
cdr3_nt: TGTGCCAGCAGTTTCCAGGCAGCCCAAGAGACCCAGTACTTC
cdr3_aa: CASSFQAAQETQYF

d_call: TRBD2
j_call: TRBJ2-7
clone_size: -
v_call: TRBV2
cdr3_nt: TGTGCCAGCAGAGATACCCTAGCGGGAGTAAGGCAGTACTTC
cdr3_aa: CASRDTLAGVRQYF

d_call: -
j_call: TRBJ2-3
clone_size: -
v_call: TRBV11-1
cdr3_nt: TGTGCCAGCAGCTTACAGGGGTACACAGATACGCAGTATTTT
cdr3_aa: CASSLQGYTDTQYF

d_call: TRBD2
j_call: TRBJ2-1
clone_size: -
v_call: TRBV3-1/TRBV3-2
cdr3_nt: TGTGCCAGCAGCCGCGCCGGGACTAGAGGTCACAATGAGCAGTTCTTC
cdr3_aa: CASSRAGTRGHNEQFF

d_call: -
j_call: TRBJ1-3
clone_size: -
v_call: TRBV4-1
cdr3_nt: TGCGCCAGCAGTCGACAGCAAGCTAGTTCCGTCTCTGGAAACACCATATATTTT
cdr3_aa: CASSRQQASSVSGNTIYF

d_call: -
j_call: TRBJ1-1
clone_size: once
v_call: TRBV28
cdr3_nt: TGTGCCAGCAGTGAACTGATGAACACTGAAGCTTTCTTT
cdr3_aa: CASSELMNTEAFF

d_call: -
j_call: TRBJ1-2
clone_size: -
v_call: TRBV14
cdr3_nt: TGTGCCAGCAGCCAAGTAACGAGCTATGGCTACACCTTC
cdr3_aa: CASSQVTSYGYTF

d_call: -
j_call: TRBJ2-7
clone_size: few
v_call: TRBV10-2
cdr3_nt: TGCGCCAGCAGTGATCCATTCGACAGGCAATCCTACGAGCAGTACTTC
cdr3_aa: CASSDPFDRQSYEQYF

d_call: TRBD2
j_call: TRBJ2-2
clone_size: -
v_call: TRBV6-1
cdr3_nt: TGTGCCAGCAGTGAACCGGGACTAGCGGCCGGGGAGCTGTTTTTT
cdr3_aa: CASSEPGLAAGELFF